The T cell receptor beta chain under discussion was sequenced for a study of CD8+CD57+ T cells in acquired aplastic anemia. In the study overall: Researchers reported that healthy donors averaged about 10.8 million reads for CD4+ cells.

General study results and limits: Roughly 28 was the count of CD8+ CDR3 sequences that patients shared with controls. Any difference that existed in CD8+ Simpson's diversity between patients and controls was not significant.

As regards this clonotype: Its antigen is still unknown.

Using genomic DNA as the template, TCR beta VDJ and CDR3 profiling was carried out. TCRdb used MiXCR to reprocess the reads, holding one entry per CDR3 protein. The sample contains approximately 170,000 distinct CDR3 sequences, around 60% of which appear only once. Germline values: CDR1 SGDLS, CDR2 YYNGEE. This CDR3 region has 17 residues. Trimming cost V 4 bases and J 5 bases; bases outside gene matches: 14. This receptor was identified in a human donor in good health. The sequenced sample was sorted CD4+, CD8+, or CD8+CD57+ T cells (not recorded which) from PBMCs. V and J are TRBV9 and TRBJ2-5; 10 bases match TRBD1. The CDR3 here is CASSLPPGTGVKETQYF. The CDR3 nucleotides are TGTGCCAGCAGCTTACCCCCGGGGACAGGGGTTAAGGAGACCCAGTACTTC.